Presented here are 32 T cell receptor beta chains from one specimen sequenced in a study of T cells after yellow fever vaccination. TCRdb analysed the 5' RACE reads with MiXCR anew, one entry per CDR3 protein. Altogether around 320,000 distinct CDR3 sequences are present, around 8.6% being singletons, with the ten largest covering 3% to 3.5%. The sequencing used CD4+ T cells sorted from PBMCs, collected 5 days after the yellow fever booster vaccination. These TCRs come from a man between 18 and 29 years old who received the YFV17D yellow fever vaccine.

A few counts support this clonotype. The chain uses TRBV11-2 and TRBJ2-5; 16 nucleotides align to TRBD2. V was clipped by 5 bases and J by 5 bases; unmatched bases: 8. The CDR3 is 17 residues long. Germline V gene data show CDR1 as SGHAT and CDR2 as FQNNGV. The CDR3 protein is CASSPPGLAGGRETQYF. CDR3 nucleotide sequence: TGTGCCAGCAGCCCCCCGGGACTAGCGGGGGGGCGGGAGACCCAGTACTTC.

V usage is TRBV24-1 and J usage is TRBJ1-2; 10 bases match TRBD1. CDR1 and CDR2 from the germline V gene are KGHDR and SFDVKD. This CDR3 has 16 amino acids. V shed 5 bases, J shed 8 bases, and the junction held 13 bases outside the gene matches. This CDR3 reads CATSGPGTGAAEGYTF. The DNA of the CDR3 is TGTGCCACCAGTGGTCCCGGGACAGGGGCCGCTGAAGGCTACACCTTC.

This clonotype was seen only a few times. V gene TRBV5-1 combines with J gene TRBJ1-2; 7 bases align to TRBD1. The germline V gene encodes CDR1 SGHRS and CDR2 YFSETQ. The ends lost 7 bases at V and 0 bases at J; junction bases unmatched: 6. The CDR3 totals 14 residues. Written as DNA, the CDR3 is TGCGCCAGCGGTTCGGGACAGACTAACTATGGCTACACCTTC. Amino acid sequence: CASGSGQTNYGYTF.

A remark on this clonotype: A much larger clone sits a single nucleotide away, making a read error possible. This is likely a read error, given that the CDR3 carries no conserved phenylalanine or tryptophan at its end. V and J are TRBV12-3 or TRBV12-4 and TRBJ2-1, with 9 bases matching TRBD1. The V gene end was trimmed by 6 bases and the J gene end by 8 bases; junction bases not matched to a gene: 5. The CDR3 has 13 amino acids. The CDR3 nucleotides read TGTGCCAGCAGGGAACAGGGGGCTGATGAGCAGTTCTAC. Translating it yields CASREQGADEQFY.

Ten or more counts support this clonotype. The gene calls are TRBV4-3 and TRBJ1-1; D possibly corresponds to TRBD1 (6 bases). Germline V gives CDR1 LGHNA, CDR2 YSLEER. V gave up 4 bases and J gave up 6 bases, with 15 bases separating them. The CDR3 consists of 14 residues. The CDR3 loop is CASSRDTGFSEAFF. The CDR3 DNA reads TGCGCCAGCAGCCGAGATACAGGGTTCTCTGAAGCTTTCTTT.

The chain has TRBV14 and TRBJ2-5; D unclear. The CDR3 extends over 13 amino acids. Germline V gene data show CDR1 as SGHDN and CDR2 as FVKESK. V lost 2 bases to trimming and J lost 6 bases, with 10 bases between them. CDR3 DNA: TGTGCCAGCAGCCAATTTGGTGGACAGACCCAGTACTTC. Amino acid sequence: CASSQFGGQTQYF.

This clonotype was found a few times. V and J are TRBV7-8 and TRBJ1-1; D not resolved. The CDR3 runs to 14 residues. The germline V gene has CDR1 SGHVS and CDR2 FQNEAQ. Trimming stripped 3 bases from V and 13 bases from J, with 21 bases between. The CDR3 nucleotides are TGTGCCAGCAGCTTCGAGTCGGGGTACATCGGGAGTTTCTTT. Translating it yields CASSFESGYIGSFF.

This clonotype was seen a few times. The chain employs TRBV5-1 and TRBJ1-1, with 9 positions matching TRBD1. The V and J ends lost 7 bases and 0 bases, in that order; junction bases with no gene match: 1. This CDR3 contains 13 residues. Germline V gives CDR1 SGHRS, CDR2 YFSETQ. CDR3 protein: CASGQGMNTEAFF. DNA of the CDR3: TGCGCCAGCGGACAGGGGATGAACACTGAAGCTTTCTTT.

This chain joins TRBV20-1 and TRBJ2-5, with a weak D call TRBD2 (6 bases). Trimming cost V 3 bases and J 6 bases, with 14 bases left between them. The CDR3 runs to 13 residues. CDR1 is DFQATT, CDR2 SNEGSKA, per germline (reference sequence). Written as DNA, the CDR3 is TGCAGTGCTAGGGTCGGGGGTGGAAAGACCCAGTACTTC. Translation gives CSARVGGGKTQYF.

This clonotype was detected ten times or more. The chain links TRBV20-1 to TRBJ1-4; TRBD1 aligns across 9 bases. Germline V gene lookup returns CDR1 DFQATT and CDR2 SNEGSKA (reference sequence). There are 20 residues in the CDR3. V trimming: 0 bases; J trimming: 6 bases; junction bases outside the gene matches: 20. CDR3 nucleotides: TGCAGTGCTAGAGAAAAACCGGGACAGGGTCCCCTGGCGCGTTATGAAAAACTGTTTTTT. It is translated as CSAREKPGQGPLARYEKLFF.

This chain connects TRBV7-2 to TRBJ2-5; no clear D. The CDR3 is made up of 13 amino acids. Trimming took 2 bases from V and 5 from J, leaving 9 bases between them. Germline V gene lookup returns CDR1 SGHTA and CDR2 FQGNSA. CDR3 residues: CASSLWSSETQYF. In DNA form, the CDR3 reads TGTGCCAGCAGCTTATGGTCCTCGGAGACCCAGTACTTC.

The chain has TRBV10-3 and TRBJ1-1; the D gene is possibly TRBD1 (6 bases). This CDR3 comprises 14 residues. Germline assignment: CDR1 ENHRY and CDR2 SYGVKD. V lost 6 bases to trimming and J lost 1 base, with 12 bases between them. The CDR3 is CAISQQGGNTEAFF. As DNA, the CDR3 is TGTGCCATCAGCCAACAGGGTGGGAACACTGAAGCTTTCTTT.

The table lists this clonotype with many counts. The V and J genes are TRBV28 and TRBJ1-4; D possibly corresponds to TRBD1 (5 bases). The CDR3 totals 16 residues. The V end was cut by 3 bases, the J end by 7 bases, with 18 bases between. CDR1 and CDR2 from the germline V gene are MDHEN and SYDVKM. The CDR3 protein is CASSFTGASWGEKLFF. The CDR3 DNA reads TGTGCCAGCAGTTTTACCGGGGCCAGCTGGGGTGAAAAACTGTTTTTT. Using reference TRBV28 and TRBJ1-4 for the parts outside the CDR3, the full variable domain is DVKVTQSSRYLVKRTGEKVFLECVQDMDHENMFWYRQDPGLGLRLIYFSYDVKMKEKGDIPEGYSVSREKKERFSLILESASTNQTSMYLCASSFTGASWGEKLFFGSGTQLSVL.

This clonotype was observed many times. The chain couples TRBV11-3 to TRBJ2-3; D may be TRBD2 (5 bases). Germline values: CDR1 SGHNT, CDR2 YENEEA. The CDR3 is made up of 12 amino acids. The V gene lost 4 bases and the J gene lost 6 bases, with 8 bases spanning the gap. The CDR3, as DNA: TGTGCCAGCAGCTCCTCTAGCGATACGCAGTATTTT. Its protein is CASSSSSDTQYF.

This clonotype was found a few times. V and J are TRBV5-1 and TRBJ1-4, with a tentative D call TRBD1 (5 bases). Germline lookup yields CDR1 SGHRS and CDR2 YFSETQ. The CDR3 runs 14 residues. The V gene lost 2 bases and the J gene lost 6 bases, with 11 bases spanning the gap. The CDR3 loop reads CASSLDSPDEKLFF. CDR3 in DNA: TGCGCCAGCAGCTTAGACAGCCCGGATGAAAAACTGTTTTTT.

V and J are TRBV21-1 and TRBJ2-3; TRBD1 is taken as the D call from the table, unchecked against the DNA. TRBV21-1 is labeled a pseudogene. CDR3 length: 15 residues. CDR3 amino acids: CASSNAGGSPDTQYF. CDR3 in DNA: TGTGCCAGCAGCAATGCCGGGGGATCGCCAGATACGCAGTATTTT.

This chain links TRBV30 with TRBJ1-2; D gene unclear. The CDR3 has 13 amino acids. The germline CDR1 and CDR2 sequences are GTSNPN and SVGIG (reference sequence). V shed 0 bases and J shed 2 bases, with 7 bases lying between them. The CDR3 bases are TGTGCCTGGAGTGTGGCCTTAAACTATGGCTACACCTTC. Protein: CAWSVALNYGYTF.

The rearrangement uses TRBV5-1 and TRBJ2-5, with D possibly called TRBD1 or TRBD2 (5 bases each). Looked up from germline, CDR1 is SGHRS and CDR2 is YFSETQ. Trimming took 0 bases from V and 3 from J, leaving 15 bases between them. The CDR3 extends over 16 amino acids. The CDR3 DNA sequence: TGCGCCAGCAGCTTGGGCCCGGGGCTCGGAGAAGAGACCCAGTACTTC. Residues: CASSLGPGLGEETQYF.

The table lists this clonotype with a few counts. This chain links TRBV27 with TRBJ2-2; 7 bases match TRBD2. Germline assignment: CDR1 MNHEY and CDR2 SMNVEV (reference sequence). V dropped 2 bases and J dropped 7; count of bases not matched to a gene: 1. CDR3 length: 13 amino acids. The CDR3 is CASSLPGGGELFF. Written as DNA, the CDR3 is TGTGCCAGCAGTTTACCGGGGGGCGGGGAGCTGTTTTTT.

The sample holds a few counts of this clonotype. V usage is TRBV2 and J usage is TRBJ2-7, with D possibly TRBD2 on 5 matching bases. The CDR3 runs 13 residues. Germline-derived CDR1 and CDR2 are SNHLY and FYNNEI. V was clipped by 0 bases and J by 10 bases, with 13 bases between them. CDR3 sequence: CASSEASFSGQYV. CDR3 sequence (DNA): TGTGCCAGCAGTGAAGCAAGTTTTTCGGGACAGTACGTC.

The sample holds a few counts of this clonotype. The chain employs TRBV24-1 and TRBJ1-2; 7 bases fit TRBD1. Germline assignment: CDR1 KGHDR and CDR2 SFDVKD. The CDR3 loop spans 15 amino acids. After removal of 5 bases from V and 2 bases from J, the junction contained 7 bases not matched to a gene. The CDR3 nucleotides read TGTGCCACCAGTGGCACGGGACAGTTCAACTATGGCTACACCTTC. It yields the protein CATSGTGQFNYGYTF.

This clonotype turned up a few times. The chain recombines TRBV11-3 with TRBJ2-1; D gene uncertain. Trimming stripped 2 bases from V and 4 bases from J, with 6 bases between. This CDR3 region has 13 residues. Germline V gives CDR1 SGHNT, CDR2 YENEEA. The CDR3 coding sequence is TGTGCCAGCAGCTTATCGCAGTACAATGAGCAGTTCTTC. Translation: CASSLSQYNEQFF.

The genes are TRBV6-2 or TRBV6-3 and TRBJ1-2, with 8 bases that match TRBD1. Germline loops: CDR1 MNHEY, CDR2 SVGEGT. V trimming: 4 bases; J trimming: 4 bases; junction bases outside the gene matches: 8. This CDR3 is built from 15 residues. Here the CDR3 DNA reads TGTGCCAGCAGTTCACGGGCAGGGGGCTTCTATGGCTACACCTTC. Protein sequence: CASSSRAGGFYGYTF.

The CDR3, as DNA: TGTGCCAGCAGCCTATCTAGGGGCACTGAAGCTTTCTTT. Translation gives CASSLSRGTEAFF. The chain joins TRBV14 to TRBJ1-1; possible D gene TRBD1, 5 bases. Trimming pared 4 bases from V and 4 bases from J, leaving 10 bases between. Germline CDR1 SGHDN, CDR2 FVKESK. The CDR3 has 13 residues.

CDR3 coding DNA: TGTGCCAGCAGCCAAGATGGACGTCCCTATGGCTACACCTTC. It translates to CASSQDGRPYGYTF. The gene calls are TRBV3-1 and TRBJ1-2, with D uncertain. V was pared by 0 bases and J by 4 bases, with 9 bases between. The CDR3 contains 14 residues. CDR1 and CDR2 from the germline V gene are LGHDT and YNNKEL (reference sequence).

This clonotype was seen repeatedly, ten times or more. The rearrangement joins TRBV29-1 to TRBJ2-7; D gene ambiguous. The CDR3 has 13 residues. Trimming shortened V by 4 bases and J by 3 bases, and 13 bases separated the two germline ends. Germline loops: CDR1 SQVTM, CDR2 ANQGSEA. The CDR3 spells CSVGSGPDYEQYF. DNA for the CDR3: TGCAGCGTTGGATCGGGTCCCGACTACGAGCAGTACTTC.

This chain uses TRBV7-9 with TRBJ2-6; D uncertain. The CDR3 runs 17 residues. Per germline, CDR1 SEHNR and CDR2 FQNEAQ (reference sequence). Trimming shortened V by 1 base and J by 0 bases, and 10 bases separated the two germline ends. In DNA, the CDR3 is TGTGCCAGCAGCTTAGAGGGCGTATACTCTGGGGCCAACGTCCTGACTTTC. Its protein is CASSLEGVYSGANVLTF.

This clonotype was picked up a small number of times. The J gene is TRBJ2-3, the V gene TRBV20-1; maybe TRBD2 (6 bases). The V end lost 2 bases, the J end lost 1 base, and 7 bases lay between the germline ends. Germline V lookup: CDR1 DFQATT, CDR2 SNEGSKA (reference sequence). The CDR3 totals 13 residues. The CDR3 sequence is CSARWEGTDTQYF. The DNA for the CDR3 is TGCAGTGCTAGATGGGAGGGCACAGATACGCAGTATTTT.

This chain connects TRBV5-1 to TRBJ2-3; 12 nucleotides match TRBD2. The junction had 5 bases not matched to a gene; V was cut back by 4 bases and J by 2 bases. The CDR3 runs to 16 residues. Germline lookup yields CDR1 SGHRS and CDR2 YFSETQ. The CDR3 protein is CASSLGLAGHTDTQYF. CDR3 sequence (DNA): TGCGCCAGCAGCCTCGGACTAGCGGGGCACACAGATACGCAGTATTTT. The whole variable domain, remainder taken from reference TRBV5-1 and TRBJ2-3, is KAGVTQTPRYLIKTRGQQVTLSCSPISGHRSVSWYQQTPGQGLQFLFEYFSETQRNKGNFPGRFSGRQFSNSRSEMNVSTLELGDSALYLCASSLGLAGHTDTQYFGPGTRLTVL.

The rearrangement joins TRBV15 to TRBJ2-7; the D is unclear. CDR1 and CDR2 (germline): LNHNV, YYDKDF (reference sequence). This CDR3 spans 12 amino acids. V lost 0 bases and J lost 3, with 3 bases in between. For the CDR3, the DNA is TGTGCCACCAGCAGAGATCGCTACGAGCAGTACTTC. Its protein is CATSRDRYEQYF.

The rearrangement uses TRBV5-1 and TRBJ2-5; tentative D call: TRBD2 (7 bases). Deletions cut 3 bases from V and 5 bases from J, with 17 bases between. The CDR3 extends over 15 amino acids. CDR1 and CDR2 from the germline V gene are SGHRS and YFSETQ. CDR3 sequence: CASSYTRGARETQYF. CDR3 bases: TGCGCCAGCAGCTACACCCGGGGGGCGAGGGAGACCCAGTACTTC.

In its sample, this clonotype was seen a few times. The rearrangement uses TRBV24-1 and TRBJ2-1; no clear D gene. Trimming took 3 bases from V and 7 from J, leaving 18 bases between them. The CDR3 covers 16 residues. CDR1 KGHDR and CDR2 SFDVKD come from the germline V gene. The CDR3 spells CATSDPSIAEDNEQFF. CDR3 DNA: TGTGCCACCAGTGATCCCTCGATTGCCGAAGATAATGAGCAGTTCTTC.